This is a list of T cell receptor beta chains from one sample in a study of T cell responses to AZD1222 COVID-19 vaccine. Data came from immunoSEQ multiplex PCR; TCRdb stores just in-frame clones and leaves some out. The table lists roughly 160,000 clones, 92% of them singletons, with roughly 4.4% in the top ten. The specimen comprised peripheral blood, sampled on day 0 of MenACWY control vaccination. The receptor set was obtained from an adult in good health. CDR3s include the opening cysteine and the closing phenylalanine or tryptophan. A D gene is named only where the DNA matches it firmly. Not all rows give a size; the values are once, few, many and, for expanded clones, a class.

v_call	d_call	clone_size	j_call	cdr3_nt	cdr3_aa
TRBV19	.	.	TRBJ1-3	TGTGCCAGTAGTCGTCGGACGGCCCTTGGTGGAAACACCATATATTTT	CASSRRTALGGNTIYF
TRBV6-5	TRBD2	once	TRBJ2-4	TGTGCCAGCGAGCGGGACTTCTCGGCCAAAAACATTCAGTACTTC	CASERDFSAKNIQYF
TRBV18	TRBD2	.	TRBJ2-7	TGTGCCAGCTCACGAGAGCGGGAGGGCCAGGGCGAGCAGTACTTC	CASSREREGQGEQYF
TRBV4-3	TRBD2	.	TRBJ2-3	TGCGCCAGCAGCCAAGATTTACTAGCGGGAGAAGATACGCAGTATTTT	CASSQDLLAGEDTQYF
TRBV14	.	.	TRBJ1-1	TGTGCCAGCAGCCATTGGGGCCCTATGAACACTGAAGCTTTCTTT	CASSHWGPMNTEAFF
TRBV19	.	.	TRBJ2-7	TGTGCCAGTAGTAGGGCGTGGGCTAGAGATTATTACGAGCAGTACTTC	CASSRAWARDYYEQYF
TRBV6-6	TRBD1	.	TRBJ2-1	TGTGCCAGCCGGGGGCCAGGGGGCTATGAGCAGTTCTTC	CASRGPGGYEQFF
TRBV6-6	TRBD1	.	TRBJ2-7	TGTGCCAGCAGTTACGGGACAGGTGTCGATTACGAGCAGTACTTC	CASSYGTGVDYEQYF
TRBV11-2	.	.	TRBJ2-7	TGTGCCAGCAGCTTAGGTGGGGTTCTCACCTCCTACGAGCAGTACTTC	CASSLGGVLTSYEQYF
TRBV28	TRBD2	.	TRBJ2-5	TGTGCCAGCAGTCGGACTAGCGGTCAAGAGACCCAGTACTTC	CASSRTSGQETQYF
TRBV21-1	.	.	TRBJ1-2	TGTGCCAGCCCATCTCTGCCAGGGACAGGGCGCGCTGACTACTATGGCTACACCTTC	CASPSLPGTGRADYYGYTF